Following are 12 T cell receptor beta chains from one sample sequenced in a study of cytomegalovirus exposure and HLA in healthy donors. Produced via immunoSEQ multiplex PCR; TCRdb's table is partial and in-frame only. The table records about 73,000 clones, 85% to 95% of them present only once. The sample taken for sequencing was PBMCs. The receptors derive from a man between 18 and 35 years old in good health and CMV-seronegative.

The J gene is TRBJ2-1, the V gene TRBV27; D remains ambiguous. Trimming removed 2 bases at V and 9 bases at J, with 23 bases between. Per the germline V gene, CDR1 is MNHEY and CDR2 is SMNVEV (reference sequence). The CDR3 is 17 residues long. The CDR3 loop is CASSLRAGWAMIGEQFF. For the CDR3, the DNA is TGTGCCAGCAGTTTACGAGCCGGATGGGCTATGATAGGTGAGCAGTTCTTC.

The chain uses TRBV5-4 and TRBJ1-1; possibly TRBD1 for D (5 bases). The CDR3 loop spans 12 amino acids. V was shortened by 3 bases and J by 7 bases, with 10 bases between the two germline ends. Germline CDR1 and CDR2: SGHNT and YYREEE (reference sequence). The CDR3 DNA follows: TGTGCCAGCAGCTCCGCGGGACTTGAAGCTTTCTTT. Protein sequence: CASSSAGLEAFF.

The chain carries TRBV9 and TRBJ2-7, with D possibly being TRBD2 (5 bases). In germline, CDR1 is SGDLS, CDR2 YYNGEE. V lost 0 bases, J lost 6 bases, and 10 bases lay in between. This CDR3 spans 13 amino acids. The CDR3 here is CASSVGGMTEQYF. Here the CDR3 DNA reads TGTGCCAGCAGCGTAGGAGGGATGACCGAGCAGTACTTC.

V usage is TRBV4-1 and J usage is TRBJ1-1; D ambiguous. This CDR3 has 14 residues. Germline V gene sequence: CDR1 MGHRA, CDR2 YSYEKL. V was trimmed by 3 bases and J by 0 bases, leaving 8 bases between them. The CDR3 DNA reads as TGCGCCAGCAGCCATACTGACATGAACACTGAAGCTTTCTTT. This gives the protein CASSHTDMNTEAFF.

This clone was seen just once. CDR3 DNA sequence: TGTGCCACCAGCAGGGACCCGGGACAGCACTATGGCTACACCTTC. As protein: CATSRDPGQHYGYTF. The chain combines TRBV15 with TRBJ1-2; 7 positions agree with TRBD1. This CDR3 comprises 15 residues. Germline V gives CDR1 LNHNV, CDR2 YYDKDF (reference sequence). Germline trimming cut 3 bases from V and 3 bases from J; bases unmatched to any gene: 7.

V is TRBV27 and J is TRBJ2-2, with 8 bases identical to TRBD1. Germline lookup yields CDR1 MNHEY and CDR2 SMNVEV (reference sequence). Trimming cost V 6 bases and J 1 base; bases outside gene matches: 16. This CDR3 is built from 19 residues. CDR3 sequence (DNA): TGTGCCAGCAGAAGGTTGATTACTCCGGGACAGGTGAACACCGGGGAGCTGTTTTTT. It translates to CASRRLITPGQVNTGELFF.

CDR3 bases: TGTGCCAGCAGAAAATCCAGCGGGGGTACCGGGGAGCTGTTTTTT. The encoded protein is CASRKSSGGTGELFF. The chain recombines TRBV2 with TRBJ2-2; 8 bases align to TRBD2. The CDR3 has 15 amino acids. CDR1 and CDR2 (germline): SNHLY, FYNNEI. J lost 5 bases, V lost 6 bases, and 8 bases had no gene match.

The V call is TRBV2, the J call TRBJ2-3; the D gene is possibly TRBD2 (7 bases). The germline CDR1 and CDR2 sequences are SNHLY and FYNNEI. Trimming removed 5 bases from V and 5 bases from J, with 14 bases in between. The CDR3 length is 14 residues. CDR3 bases: TGTGCCAGCAGTAAGGAGGGGGGGGTAGATACGCAGTATTTT. Residues: CASSKEGGVDTQYF.

The chain employs TRBV6-6 and TRBJ2-1; D gene uncertain. The CDR3 is made up of 13 amino acids. V lost 2 bases and J lost 6, with 8 bases in between. Germline V gives CDR1 MNHNY, CDR2 SVGAGI (reference sequence). CDR3 region: CASSYPLPNEQFF. CDR3 DNA: TGTGCCAGCAGTTACCCCCTTCCCAATGAGCAGTTCTTC.

V gene TRBV6-1 combines with J gene TRBJ1-1; TRBD1 might be the D (5 bases). The CDR3 sequence is 14 residues long. Germline values: CDR1 MNHNS, CDR2 SASEGT. Trimming took 1 base from V and 3 from J, leaving 9 bases between them. Written as DNA, the CDR3 is TGTGCCAGCAGTGAAGGCGGGGGGTACACTGAAGCTTTCTTT. This translates into CASSEGGGYTEAFF.

The rearrangement uses TRBV29-1 and TRBJ2-7; TRBD1 is a possible D gene (5 bases). CDR3 length: 11 residues. Germline lookup yields CDR1 SQVTM and CDR2 ANQGSEA. V dropped 3 bases and J dropped 5 bases, with 8 bases sitting between them. CDR3 amino acids: CSVDGADEQYF. The CDR3 nucleotides are TGCAGCGTTGATGGGGCGGACGAGCAGTACTTC.

The rearrangement links TRBV7-2 to TRBJ1-4, with D unclear. With 3 bases removed from V and 0 bases from J, the gap between germline ends came to 8 bases. CDR1 is SGHTA, CDR2 FQGNSA, per germline. CDR3 size: 15 residues. This CDR3 reads CASSFSRATNEKLFF. The CDR3 DNA is TGTGCCAGCAGCTTCAGTCGTGCAACTAATGAAAAACTGTTTTTT.